Listed below are T cell receptor beta chains from one sample, sequenced in a study of CD4+ T cells in melanoma. Measured with immunoSEQ multiplex PCR; TCRdb has only the in-frame clones, and not every one. Here the sample spans about 110,000 clones, 92% being singletons. The sample consisted of peripheral blood. Source of these receptors: a human donor with melanoma. CDR3s leave out the opening cysteine and the closing phenylalanine or tryptophan.

length	J	V	CDR3
12	TRBJ2-5	TRBV18	ASQQRQGGETQY
10	TRBJ2-3	TRBV9	ASSVARDTQY
18	TRBJ2-1	TRBV19	ASTSKTGGTSGESGNEQF
16	TRBJ1-2	TRBV29-1	SVGGPPGQASANYGYT
15	TRBJ1-1	TRBV18	ASSPSLPGGGGTEAF
12	TRBJ2-3	TRBV11-3	ASSTTRSSDTQY
12	TRBJ1-2	TRBV5-1	ASSPAQGGYGYT
13	TRBJ2-5	TRBV6-1	ASSEGTGGRETQY
13	TRBJ1-5	TRBV5-6	ASSLGRGELQPQH
11	TRBJ2-5	TRBV14	ASSQTRKETQY
10	TRBJ2-3	TRBV11-2	ASSFGTDTQY
9	TRBJ1-2	TRBV15	ATSSGLGYT
14	TRBJ2-7	TRBV28	ASTPPAGTGSDEQY
12	TRBJ1-2	TRBV18	ASSPQPSGDGYT
11	TRBJ1-5	TRBV5-8	ASSLFGNQPQH
13	TRBJ2-1	TRBV27	ASSWTFSSYNEQF
12	TRBJ2-1	TRBV7-6	ASSSGTSNNEQF
11	TRBJ2-5	TRBV5-6	ASSSGPSRAQY
11	TRBJ2-3	TRBV30	AWSVQGWDTQY
9	TRBJ1-1	TRBV20-1	SASRATEAF
11	TRBJ1-1	TRBV29-1	SVEEQGAIKAF
12	TRBJ2-7	TRBV25-1	ASSEGRGRDEQY
11	TRBJ2-3	TRBV5-1	ATASQGTDTQY
14	TRBJ2-7	TRBV10-3	AISDPGQGTAYEQY
13	TRBJ2-7	TRBV18	ASSPFSQGISEQY
12	TRBJ1-5	TRBV10-3	ATQDRGGGQPQH
11	TRBJ1-1	TRBV19	ASSKTGATEAF
13	TRBJ1-1	TRBV9	ASSGSGRRGTEAF
12	TRBJ2-2	TRBV27	ASSFRTNTGELF
14	TRBJ2-5	TRBV11-1	ASSLPSGGSRETQY
11	TRBJ1-5	TRBV7-2	ASSLARDQPQH
14	TRBJ1-2	TRBV7-2	ASNTKGSGGTGGYT
13	TRBJ2-6	TRBV5-1	ASSLLGAGANVLT
13	TRBJ1-5	TRBV30	AWSVLGPRSQPQH
12	TRBJ2-7	TRBV10-3	AIRKHNSDYEQY
14	TRBJ2-3	TRBV29-1	SVEGGLELGTDTQY
12	TRBJ2-1	TRBV7-8	ASSLDPGYNEQF
12	TRBJ2-7	TRBV5-4	ASSLRTGPGEQY
11	TRBJ2-7	TRBV29-1	SVTDRGIYEQY
10	TRBJ2-3	TRBV7-3	ASSMSSDTQY
14	TRBJ2-3	TRBV28	ASSLGLAGGADTQY
13	TRBJ2-3	TRBV18	ASSPYGQDTDTQY
13	TRBJ1-2	TRBV7-2	ASSARTGPNYGYT
12	TRBJ1-6	TRBV27	ASSRTVGHSPLH
12	TRBJ1-1	TRBV7-2	ASSLDRVNTEAF
15	TRBJ1-4	TRBV4-2	ASSQVLPPRGNEKLF
11	TRBJ1-1	TRBV5-5	ASSLVTDTEAF
14	TRBJ2-5	TRBV6-4	AKNPGLAGKKETQY
12	TRBJ2-2	TRBV19	ASRTGAETGELF
14	TRBJ2-7	TRBV5-5	ASRSGLAGGYYEQY
11	TRBJ1-2	TRBV11-1	ASSFEANYGYT
11	TRBJ2-7	TRBV28	ASSLGGGYEQY
13	TRBJ2-7	TRBV28	ASIRRTSGSYEQY
12	TRBJ1-5	TRBV7-8	ASSVRTRDQPQH
15	TRBJ2-1	TRBV18	ASSPPEARSSYNEQF
15	TRBJ2-2	TRBV9	ASSDPTGGMVTGELF